This paragraph reports one T cell receptor (beta chain). Antigen: not known. CDR3 length: 13 residues. The V end lost 10 bases, the J end lost 0 bases, and 12 bases lay between the germline ends. Germline values: CDR1 WNHNN, CDR2 SYGVQD (reference sequence). The sample originates from a study of T cell clonotyping in hematopoietic cell transplantation. Overall study results and limits: Higher Inverse Simpson Index values in graft donor and pretransplant recipient predicted broader posttransplant TCR diversity. Few recipient clonotypes overlapped donors; over 95% were de novo at given depth. Recipient TCR diversity dropped after transplant; expanded clonotypes rose from day 30 to 180.

Samples: about 28 days before transplant, then days 30, 100 and 180 after. This table comes from immunoSEQ multiplex PCR, and its TCRdb copy is limited to in-frame clones, with some not included. The repertoire holds 4,900 or so clones, with 26% as singletons. The chain couples TRBV10-1 to TRBJ1-1; no reliable D call. Sequenced material: peripheral blood mononuclear cells, taken 180 days after allogeneic stem cell transplant. The clonotype comes from a male patient between 40 and 49 years old who had an allogeneic stem cell transplant from an unrelated donor, so the T cells may come from the graft donor. Some clones in this sample may be carry-over from other donors' samples. The DNA of the CDR3 is TGCGCCACGTCGGGAGATTTGAACACTGAAGCTTTCTTT. Its protein is CATSGDLNTEAFF.